Following are 6 T cell receptor beta chains from one sample sequenced in a study of human T cells and chemical hapten exposure. Time point in this sample: patch test 3, about 24 weeks after DPC sensitization. Treatment of the sample: therapeutic diphenylcyclopropenone sensitization with weekly scalp DPC. Each CDR3 protein gets one entry after TCRdb re-called the RACE reads with MiXCR. The data contain 80,000 to 100,000 distinct CDR3 sequences, 27% of them seen just once; the ten biggest clones take up about a tenth. Sample: whole blood, taken in connection with sensitization to the hapten diphenylcyclopropenone (DPC). The source is a man in his forties or fifties with alopecia areata. Some clones in this sample may be carry-over from other donors' samples.

The chain is built from TRBV12-3 or TRBV12-4 and TRBJ1-2; no definite D call. The CDR3 is made up of 15 amino acids. The germline V and J ends were trimmed by 5 bases and 2 bases, with 15 bases remaining between them. CDR3: CASSTSTTYNYGYTF. CDR3 nucleotides: TGTGCCAGCAGTACATCGACCACCTACAACTATGGCTACACCTTC.

Here the CDR3 reads CASSGGQGVGKNIQYF. The CDR3 DNA is TGTGCCAGCAGTGGCGGGCAGGGTGTCGGCAAAAACATTCAGTACTTC. The chain links TRBV25-1 to TRBJ2-4, with D perhaps TRBD1 or TRBD2 (5 bases each). CDR3 length: 16 residues. Germline loops: CDR1 MGHDK, CDR2 SYGVNS. V was pared by 4 bases and J by 3 bases, with 16 bases between.

V gene TRBV12-3 or TRBV12-4 combines with J gene TRBJ1-5; D might be TRBD1 (5 bases). The CDR3 has 16 residues. Trimming took 5 bases from V and 3 from J, leaving 17 bases between them. The CDR3 nucleotides read TGTGCCAGCAGTCCGCGGGTAGGGGTAACCAATCAGCCCCAGCATTTT. This sequence encodes CASSPRVGVTNQPQHF.

V usage is TRBV28 and J usage is TRBJ2-7; D possibly corresponds to TRBD2 (5 bases). The ends were cut back, 8 bases at V and 0 bases at J, with 14 bases in the middle. The CDR3 runs 14 residues. Germline V gene data show CDR1 as MDHEN and CDR2 as SYDVKM. In DNA form, the CDR3 reads TGTGCCAGCTTCTCTCCGGGGAGCTCCTACGAGCAGTACTTC. It codes for CASFSPGSSYEQYF.

The chain links TRBV6-6 to TRBJ2-7, with D perhaps TRBD2 (5 bases). Germline V gene lookup returns CDR1 MNHNY and CDR2 SVGAGI (reference sequence). The CDR3 length is 14 residues. V was shortened by 6 bases and J by 1 base, with 13 bases between the two germline ends. Here the CDR3 reads CASSPHRDSYEQYF. The CDR3 nucleotides read TGTGCCAGCAGCCCCCACCGGGATTCCTACGAGCAGTACTTC.

The V gene is TRBV6-1, the J gene TRBJ2-4, with TRBD2 identical over 7 bases. Germline V gene lookup returns CDR1 MNHNS and CDR2 SASEGT. CDR3 length equals 15 residues. Trimming removed 4 bases from V and 6 bases from J; junction bases left unmatched: 9. The CDR3 nucleotides read TGTGCCAGCAGTGCTAGCCGGGACTACCTAAACATTCAGTACTTC. It encodes CASSASRDYLNIQYF.